This T cell receptor beta chain was retrieved from a study of graft-versus-host responses after intestinal transplantation. Study-level information: Every transplant recipient was induced with anti-thymocyte globulin, then maintained on tacrolimus and steroids for 2 to 3 years. Whole-study findings and limits: Early HvG declines after transplant were associated with peak circulating GvH clone levels.

Trimming removed 2 bases at V and 0 bases at J, with 11 bases between. Germline CDR1 reads SGHDT; CDR2 reads YYEEEE. This CDR3 is built from 15 residues. Notes on this clone: The antigen is not known.

Method: immunoSEQ multiplex PCR; TCRdb's copy keeps in-frame clones and lacks some. The repertoire holds more than 65,000 clones, with about 90% as singletons. V and J are TRBV5-6 and TRBJ1-2; D remains ambiguous. The sequence came from a human donor who received an intestinal transplant. Sequencing used unstimulated CD8+ T cells sorted from spleen or lymph node cells, obtained before intestinal transplant. CDR3 sequence (DNA): TGTGCCAGCAGCTTTGTCGCAGTTTCTAACTATGGCTACACCTTC. Amino acids: CASSFVAVSNYGYTF.